A selection of T cell receptor beta chains follows, all from one sample in a study of CD8 T cells in ankylosing spondylitis. Each CDR3 protein is one row after TCRdb ran MiXCR on the 5' RACE reads. The sample holds about 540,000 distinct CDR3 sequences, roughly 13% seen once. The sequencing input was blood, either unsorted or a sorted T cell fraction (not recorded which). All receptors derive from a male donor with ankylosing spondylitis. Both conserved end residues are part of each CDR3. A D gene is named only where the DNA matches it firmly. Clone size is shown for a subset of rows, as once, few, many or a class of expanded clone.

size | D | J | V | DNA | CDR3
many | . | TRBJ2-1 | TRBV29-1 | TGCAGCGTCCGGTTGGCTTTACTGGGGATCTACAATGAGCAGTTCTTC | CSVRLALLGIYNEQFF
many | TRBD1 | TRBJ2-1 | TRBV7-9 | TGTGCCAGCAGCTTCCCTGGGACAGCCTACAATGAGCAGTTCTTC | CASSFPGTAYNEQFF
. | TRBD2 | TRBJ2-7 | TRBV2 | TGTGCCAGCAGCATAGCGGGCGAGGGCGCGCAGTACTTC | CASSIAGEGAQYF
few | . | TRBJ2-1 | TRBV20-1 | TGCAGTGCCTGGACGCCAAGCTCCTACAATGAGCAGTTCTTC | CSAWTPSSYNEQFF
. | . | TRBJ2-2 | TRBV28 | TGTGCCAGCAGTGGGACCGTGGTATCGAACACCGGGGAGCTGTTTTTT | CASSGTVVSNTGELFF
. | . | TRBJ2-1 | TRBV20-1 | TGCAGTGCTAGACTAACGGGCGGCTCTCGTGCCGGGGCCCGATACAATGAGCAGTTCTTC | CSARLTGGSRAGARYNEQFF
few | . | TRBJ2-5 | TRBV4-1 | TGCGCCAGCAGCCAAAGGGGGGACAGTATCCAAGAGACCCAGTACTTC | CASSQRGDSIQETQYF
few | . | TRBJ2-3 | TRBV24-1 | TGTGCCACCAGTGACCCGACGGCTAGCACAGATACGCAGTATTTT | CATSDPTASTDTQYF
. | TRBD2 | TRBJ2-1 | TRBV27 | TGTGCCAGCAGTTGGAGCGGGAGGGCCCAAAATGAGCAGTTCTTC | CASSWSGRAQNEQFF
. | . | TRBJ2-4 | TRBV2 | TGTGCCAGCAGTGAAGCGCTGGCGTCCTCTATTCAGTACTTC | CASSEALASSIQYF
many | . | TRBJ2-1 | TRBV3-1 | TGTGCCAGCAGCCACCAGGGGAAGGCTGCCTACAATGAGCAGTTCTTC | CASSHQGKAAYNEQFF
. | . | TRBJ1-1 | TRBV7-2 | TGTGCCAGCAGCTTATTTCAGGGCAGCTTGAACACTGAAGCTTTCTTT | CASSLFQGSLNTEAFF
. | . | TRBJ1-6 | TRBV25-1 | TGTGCCAGCAGTGCTCAGGGGTTCTCACCCCTCCACTTT | CASSAQGFSPLHF
. | TRBD1 | TRBJ2-2 | TRBV5-6 | TGTGCCAGCAGCAAGGGACAGGTTCCCGGGGAGCTGTTTTTT | CASSKGQVPGELFF
. | . | TRBJ1-1 | TRBV5-1 | TGCGCCAGCAGCTGGGATTGGGGCTCTGAAGCTTTCTTT | CASSWDWGSEAFF
few | TRBD1 | TRBJ1-1 | TRBV10-2 | TGCGCCAGCAGTGTACCGGACAGGGGCGGCACTGAAGCTTTCTTT | CASSVPDRGGTEAFF
. | . | TRBJ2-5 | TRBV5-8 | TGTGCCAGCAGCACCTCTTTGGGTAGTTTGGAGACCCAGTACTTC | CASSTSLGSLETQYF
many | TRBD2 | TRBJ2-3 | TRBV20-1 | TGCAGTGCTAGTCCCTCTAGCGGCACTAGCACAGATACGCAGTATTTT | CSASPSSGTSTDTQYF
. | . | TRBJ1-5 | TRBV6-1 | TGTGCCACCTCAGGGAGGTTGGATCAGCCCCAGCATTTT | CATSGRLDQPQHF
. | . | TRBJ2-1 | TRBV12-3/TRBV12-4 | TGTGCCAGCAGTTCCCTTCTGAACACCTTCCGAGGCAATGAGCAGTTCTTC | CASSSLLNTFRGNEQFF
few | TRBD1 | TRBJ2-7 | TRBV24-1 | TGTGCCACCAGTGTGGGACAGGACTACGAGCAGTACTTC | CATSVGQDYEQYF
few | . | TRBJ1-1 | TRBV7-8 | TGTGCCAGCAGCTTAGATGACAGGCTCCTGCCTGAAGCTTTCTTT | CASSLDDRLLPEAFF
many | . | TRBJ2-1 | TRBV29-1 | TGCAGCGTCGGGGCCGGGTTCTACAATGAGCAGTTCTTC | CSVGAGFYNEQFF
few | . | TRBJ1-1 | TRBV20-1 | TGCAGTGCTACCCAGCAAGGTGGAAGGAACACTGAAGCTTTCTTT | CSATQQGGRNTEAFF
many | . | TRBJ2-5 | TRBV29-1 | TGCAGCGTCTTTCCCGGGACCGGGGAGACCCAGTACTTC | CSVFPGTGETQYF
few | . | TRBJ2-1 | TRBV12-3/TRBV12-4 | TGTGCCAGCACTATTGGGGGGAGCTCCTACAATGAGCAGTTCTTC | CASTIGGSSYNEQFF
many | TRBD1 | TRBJ2-1 | TRBV12-3/TRBV12-4 | TGTGCCAGCAGCCAGACAGGGGGCTTTGGCAATGAGCAGTTCTTC | CASSQTGGFGNEQFF
. | . | TRBJ1-3 | TRBV2 | TGTGCCAGCATCCTTACCCTTACTGGAAACACCATATATTTT | CASILTLTGNTIYF
few | TRBD2 | TRBJ2-7 | TRBV20-1 | TGCAGTGCAAGCGGACCCATCGGGAGGGCCAGCTACGAGCAGTACTTC | CSASGPIGRASYEQYF
few | . | TRBJ2-2 | TRBV9 | TGTGCCAGCAGAGGGACCACCGGGGAGCTGTTTTTT | CASRGTTGELFF
. | . | TRBJ2-1 | TRBV7-2 | TGTGCCAGCAGCTCCCCGCGGGTCCGCAATGAGCAGTTCTTC | CASSSPRVRNEQFF
few | . | TRBJ2-5 | TRBV4-1 | TGCGCCAGCAGCAGGGACTCCTTTCCAGAGACCCAGTACTTC | CASSRDSFPETQYF
. | TRBD1 | TRBJ1-1 | TRBV27 | TGTGCCAGCAGTTTCGGACAGGGAGGTAACCCTGAAGCTTTCTTT | CASSFGQGGNPEAFF
. | . | TRBJ1-5 | TRBV30 | TGTGCCTGGAACCCGACAGGAGATCAGCCCCAGCATTTT | CAWNPTGDQPQHF
many | TRBD1 | TRBJ2-7 | TRBV18 | TGTGCCAGCTCACCAAGACAGGGGAGCTCCTACGAGCAGTACTTC | CASSPRQGSSYEQYF
few | TRBD1 | TRBJ1-1 | TRBV6-1 | TGTGCCAGCAGGGACAGGGACCCGAACACTGAAGCTTTCTTT | CASRDRDPNTEAFF
. | TRBD2 | TRBJ2-5 | TRBV20-1 | TGCAGTGCTAGGACCTCCGGGACTAGCGGGAGGGCCAGAGAGACCCAGTACTTC | CSARTSGTSGRARETQYF
many | TRBD2 | TRBJ2-1 | TRBV5-1 | TGCGCCAGCAGCTTGGCCCCAGCGGGGGCCTACAATGAGCAGTTCTTC | CASSLAPAGAYNEQFF
few | . | TRBJ2-6 | TRBV5-1 | TGCGCCAGCAGCTCCTCGGGGGACACGATCTCTGGGGCCAACGTCCTGACTTTC | CASSSSGDTISGANVLTF
few | . | TRBJ2-7 | TRBV7-6 | TGTGCCAGCAGCGGGCAGGGAGGCGACGAGCAGTACTTC | CASSGQGGDEQYF
many | . | TRBJ2-5 | TRBV21-1 | TGTGCCAGCAGCAGCGCGGGGGAGGGAGAGACCCAGTACTTC | CASSSAGEGETQYF
few | TRBD2 | TRBJ2-1 | TRBV7-6 | TGTGCCAGCAGCCAGTTAGCGGGAAGCTCCTACAATGAGCAGTTCTTC | CASSQLAGSSYNEQFF
. | . | TRBJ2-3 | TRBV14 | TGTGCCAGCAGCCAAGATGGGGACGGGGCTAGCACAGATACGCAGTATTTT | CASSQDGDGASTDTQYF
few | . | TRBJ1-1 | TRBV20-1 | TGCAGTGCTATTCACAGGGCAAACACTGAAGCTTTCTTT | CSAIHRANTEAFF
few | . | TRBJ2-5 | TRBV10-3 | TGTGCCATCAGGGGGCGTTCCGAGGAGACCCAGTACTTC | CAIRGRSEETQYF
few | . | TRBJ1-1 | TRBV15 | TGTGCCACGAGTAAGAACACTGAAGCTTTCTTT | CATSKNTEAFF
. | TRBD1 | TRBJ2-2 | TRBV20-1 | TGCAGTGCTACTCCCCCGGGTCGACAGGGGGCTCATAACACCGGGGAGCTGTTTTTT | CSATPPGRQGAHNTGELFF
. | TRBD2 | TRBJ2-1 | TRBV20-1 | TGCAGTGCTAGAGACCTCCTTCTAGCGGGAGGGCCGAATGAGCAGTTCTTC | CSARDLLLAGGPNEQFF